This T cell receptor beta chain derives from a study of T cells in Graves' hyperthyroidism and ophthalmopathy. Study findings and constraints: Blood also contained most expanded thyroid clonotypes above 0.001. The model predicted ophthalmopathy a median around six months before onset.

With 7 bases clipped from V and 3 bases from J, the junction kept 13 bases outside the gene matches. CDR1 ENHRY and CDR2 SYGVKD come from the germline V gene. The CDR3 consists of 16 residues. Exclusions: uncontrolled infection, other autoimmune disease, pregnancy, lactation. Diagnosing involved the use of clinical symptoms, serum thyroxine and TRAb, thyroid ultrasound and orbital computed tomography. In its sample, this clonotype was seen once. Its antigen remains unidentified. Possible read error: a much larger clone is one base away. Using RNA transcripts as the source, TCR beta CDR3 regions were amplified. First-round RT-PCR with HTBI primers amplified the TCR CDR3 region. Each CDR3 protein is one row after TCRdb ran MiXCR on the multiplex PCR reads. The table shows 600,000 to 700,000 distinct CDR3 sequences, with 45% occurring only once.

The source material was peripheral blood or thyroid tissue (not recorded which). The chain recombines TRBV10-3 with TRBJ1-1; 8 positions match TRBD1. This receptor was taken from an adult man with Graves' disease, either hyperthyroidism or ophthalmopathy (not recorded which). In nucleotides, the CDR3 is TGTGCCATCACCCCCACAGGGGGAAGAGGGGACACTGAAGCTTTCTTT. Translation: CAITPTGGRGDTEAFF.